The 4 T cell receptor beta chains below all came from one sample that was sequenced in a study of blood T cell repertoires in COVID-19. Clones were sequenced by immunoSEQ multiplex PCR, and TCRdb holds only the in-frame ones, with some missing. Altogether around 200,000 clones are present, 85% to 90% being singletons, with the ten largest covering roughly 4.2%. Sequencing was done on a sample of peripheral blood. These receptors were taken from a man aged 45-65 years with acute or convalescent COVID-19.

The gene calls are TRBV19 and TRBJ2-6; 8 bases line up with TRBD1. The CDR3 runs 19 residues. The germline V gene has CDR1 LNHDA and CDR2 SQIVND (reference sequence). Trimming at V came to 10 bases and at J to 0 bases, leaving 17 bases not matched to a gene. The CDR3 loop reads CATSPYPGQAYSGANVLTF. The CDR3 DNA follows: TGTGCCACCTCACCCTATCCGGGACAGGCATACTCTGGGGCCAACGTCCTGACTTTC.

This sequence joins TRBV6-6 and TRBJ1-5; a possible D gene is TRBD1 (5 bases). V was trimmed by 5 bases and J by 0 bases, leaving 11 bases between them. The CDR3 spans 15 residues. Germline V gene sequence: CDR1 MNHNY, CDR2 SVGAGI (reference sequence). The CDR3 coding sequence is TGTGCCAGCAGTAAGGAGGGGAATAGCAATCAGCCCCAGCATTTT. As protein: CASSKEGNSNQPQHF.

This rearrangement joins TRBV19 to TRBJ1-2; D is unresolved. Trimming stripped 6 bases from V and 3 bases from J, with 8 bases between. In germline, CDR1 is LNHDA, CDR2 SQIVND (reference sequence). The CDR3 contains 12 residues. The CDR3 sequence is CASRPADYGYTF. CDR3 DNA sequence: TGTGCCAGTAGACCCGCGGACTATGGCTACACCTTC.

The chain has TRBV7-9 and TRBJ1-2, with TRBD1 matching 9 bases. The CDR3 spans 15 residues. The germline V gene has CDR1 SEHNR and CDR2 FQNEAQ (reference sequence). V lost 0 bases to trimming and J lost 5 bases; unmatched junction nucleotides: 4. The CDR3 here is CASSLASGTGYGYTF. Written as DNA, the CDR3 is TGTGCCAGCAGCTTAGCGTCCGGGACAGGGTATGGCTACACCTTC.